The clone carrying this T cell receptor (beta chain) has only a few counts. Its antigen remains unidentified. This entry is derived from a study of OX40 agonist ivuxolimab in advanced cancers. In the study overall: At 82.7% male, the cohort had a mean age of approximately 60 years, ranging from about 20 to 80. One hepatocellular carcinoma and a couple of cutaneous melanoma patients partially responded.

J was trimmed by 5 bases and V by 0 bases; bases with no gene match: 4. This CDR3 contains 15 residues. Germline loops: CDR1 SGHTA, CDR2 FQGNSA. Study-level results: Among expanded peripheral T cells, antigen specificity went undetermined. CD4+ and CD8+ blood T cells expanded clonally by week 6 at 0.1 to 3.0 mg/kg.

The table came from immunoSEQ multiplex PCR; TCRdb's copy has only in-frame clones and leaves some out. This table has 55,000 to 70,000 clones, approximately 80% appearing once. The receptor comes from an adult with an advanced solid tumor such as melanoma, head and neck, liver or kidney cancer. The gene calls are TRBV7-2 and TRBJ1-2; 9 bases are a match to TRBD1. Sequenced material: CD4+ or CD8+ T cells sorted from blood, taken in a trial of the OX40 agonist ivuxolimab. The CDR3 sequence is CASSLARGQGYGYTF. In nucleotides, the CDR3 is TGTGCCAGCAGCTTAGCGCGGGGACAGGGTTATGGCTACACCTTC.